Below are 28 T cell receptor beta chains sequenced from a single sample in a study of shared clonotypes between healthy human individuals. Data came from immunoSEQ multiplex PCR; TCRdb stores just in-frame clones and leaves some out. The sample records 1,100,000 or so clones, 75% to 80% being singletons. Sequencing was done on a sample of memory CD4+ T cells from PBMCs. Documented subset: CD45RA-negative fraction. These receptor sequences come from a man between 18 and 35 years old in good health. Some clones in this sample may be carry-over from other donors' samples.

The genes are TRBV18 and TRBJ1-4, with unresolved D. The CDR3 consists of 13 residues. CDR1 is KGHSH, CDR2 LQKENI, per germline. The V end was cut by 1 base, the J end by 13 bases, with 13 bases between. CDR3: CASSPLAAQGLFF. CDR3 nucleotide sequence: TGTGCCAGCTCACCACTCGCAGCCCAAGGACTGTTTTTT.

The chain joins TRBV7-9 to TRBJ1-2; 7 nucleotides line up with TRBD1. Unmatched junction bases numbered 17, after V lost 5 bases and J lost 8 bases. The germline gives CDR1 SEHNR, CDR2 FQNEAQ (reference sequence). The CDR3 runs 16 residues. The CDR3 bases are TGTGCCAGCAGCCAAGGCGGGACAGAGAGAGAAAGGGGCTACACCTTC. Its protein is CASSQGGTERERGYTF.

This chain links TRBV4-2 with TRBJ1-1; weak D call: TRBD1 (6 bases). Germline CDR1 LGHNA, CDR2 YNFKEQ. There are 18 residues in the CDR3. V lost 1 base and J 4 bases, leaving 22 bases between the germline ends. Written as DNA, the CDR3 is TGTGCCAGCAGCCAAGGCAGCGGGGGGGCCTCGAGGGGCACTGAAGCTTTCTTT. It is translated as CASSQGSGGASRGTEAFF.

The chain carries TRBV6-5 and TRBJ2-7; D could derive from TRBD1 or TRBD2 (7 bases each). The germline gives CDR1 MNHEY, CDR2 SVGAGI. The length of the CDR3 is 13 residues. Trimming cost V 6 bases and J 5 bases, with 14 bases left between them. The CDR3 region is CASRMTGRDEQYF. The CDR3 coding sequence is TGTGCCAGCAGGATGACAGGGAGGGACGAGCAGTACTTC.

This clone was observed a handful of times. The CDR3 DNA follows: TGTGCCATCAGTGAGCGGGGGCCCGGGACTCTGAATGAGCAGTTCTTC. Translating it yields CAISERGPGTLNEQFF. The chain has TRBV10-3 and TRBJ2-1; D possibly uses TRBD1 or TRBD2 (6 bases each). The V gene lost 2 bases and the J gene lost 7 bases, with 18 bases spanning the gap. The germline gives CDR1 ENHRY, CDR2 SYGVKD. CDR3 length equals 16 residues.

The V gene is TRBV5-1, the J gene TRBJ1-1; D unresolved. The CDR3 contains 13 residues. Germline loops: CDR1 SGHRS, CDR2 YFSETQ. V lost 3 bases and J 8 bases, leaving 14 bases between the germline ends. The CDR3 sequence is CASSSGPITEAFF. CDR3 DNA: TGCGCCAGCAGCTCCGGACCGATTACCGAAGCTTTCTTT.

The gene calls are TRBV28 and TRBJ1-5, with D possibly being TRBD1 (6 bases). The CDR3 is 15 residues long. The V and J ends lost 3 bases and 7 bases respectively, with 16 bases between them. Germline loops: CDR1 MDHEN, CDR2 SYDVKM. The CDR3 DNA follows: TGTGCCAGCAGTTTTGTGGGGGGCTTTGAGCAGCCCCAGCATTTT. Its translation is CASSFVGGFEQPQHF.

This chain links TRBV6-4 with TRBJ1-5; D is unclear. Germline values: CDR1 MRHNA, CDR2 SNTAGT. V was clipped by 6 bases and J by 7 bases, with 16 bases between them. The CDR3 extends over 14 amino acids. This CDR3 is CASRLIRRRQPQHF. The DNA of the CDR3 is TGTGCCAGCAGGTTAATCAGGAGACGGCAGCCCCAGCATTTT.

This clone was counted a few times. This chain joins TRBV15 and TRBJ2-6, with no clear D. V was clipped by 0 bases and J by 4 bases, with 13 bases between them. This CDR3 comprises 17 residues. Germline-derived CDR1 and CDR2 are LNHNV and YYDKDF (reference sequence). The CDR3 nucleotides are TGTGCCACCAGCAGAGATCTTTCCCAGTCCGGGGCCAACGTCCTGACTTTC. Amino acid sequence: CATSRDLSQSGANVLTF. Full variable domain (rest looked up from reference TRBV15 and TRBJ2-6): DAMVIQNPRYQVTQFGKPVTLSCSQTLNHNVMYWYQQKSSQAPKLLFHYYDKDFNNEADTPDNFQSRRPNTSFCFLDIRSPGLGDTAMYLCATSRDLSQSGANVLTFGAGSRLTVL.

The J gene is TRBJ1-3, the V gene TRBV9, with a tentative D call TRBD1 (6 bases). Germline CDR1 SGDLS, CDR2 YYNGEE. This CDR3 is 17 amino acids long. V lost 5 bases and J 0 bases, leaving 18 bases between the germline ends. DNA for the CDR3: TGTGCCAGCAGACCCCTTCAGGGGACCTTCTCTGGAAACACCATATATTTT. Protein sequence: CASRPLQGTFSGNTIYF.

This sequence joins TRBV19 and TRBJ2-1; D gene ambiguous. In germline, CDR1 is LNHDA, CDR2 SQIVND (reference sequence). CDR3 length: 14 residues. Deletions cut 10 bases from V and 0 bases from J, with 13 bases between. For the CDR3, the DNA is TGTGCCACCCGCACTAAAAGCTCCTACAATGAGCAGTTCTTC. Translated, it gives CATRTKSSYNEQFF.

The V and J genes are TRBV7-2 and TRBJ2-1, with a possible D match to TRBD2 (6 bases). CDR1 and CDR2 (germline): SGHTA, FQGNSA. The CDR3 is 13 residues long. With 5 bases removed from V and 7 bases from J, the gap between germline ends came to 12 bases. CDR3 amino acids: CASSPGAGNEQFF. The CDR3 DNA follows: TGTGCCAGCAGCCCTGGGGCGGGGAATGAGCAGTTCTTC.

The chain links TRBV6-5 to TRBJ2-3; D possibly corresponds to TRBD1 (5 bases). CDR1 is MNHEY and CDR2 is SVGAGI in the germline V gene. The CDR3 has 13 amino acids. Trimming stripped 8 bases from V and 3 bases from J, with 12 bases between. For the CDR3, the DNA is TGTGCCAGCCGACTCGACAGTACAGATACGCAGTATTTT. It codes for CASRLDSTDTQYF.

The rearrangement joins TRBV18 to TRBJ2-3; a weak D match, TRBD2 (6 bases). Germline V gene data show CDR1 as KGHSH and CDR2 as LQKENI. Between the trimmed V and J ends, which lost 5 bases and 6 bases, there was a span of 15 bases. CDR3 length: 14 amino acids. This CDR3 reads CASSREEIFDTQYF. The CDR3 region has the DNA TGTGCCAGCTCAAGGGAGGAAATTTTCGATACGCAGTATTTT.

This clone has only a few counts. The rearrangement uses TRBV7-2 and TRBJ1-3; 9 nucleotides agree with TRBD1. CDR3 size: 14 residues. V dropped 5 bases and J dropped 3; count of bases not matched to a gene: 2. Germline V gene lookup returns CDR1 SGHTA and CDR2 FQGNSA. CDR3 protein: CASSRTGVGNTIYF. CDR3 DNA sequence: TGTGCCAGCAGCCGGACAGGGGTTGGAAACACCATATATTTT.

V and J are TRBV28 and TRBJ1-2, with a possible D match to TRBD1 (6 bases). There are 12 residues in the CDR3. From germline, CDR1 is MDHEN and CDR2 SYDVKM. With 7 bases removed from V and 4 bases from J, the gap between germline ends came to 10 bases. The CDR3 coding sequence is TGTGCCAGCAAGGCAGGGGCCTATGGCTACACCTTC. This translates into CASKAGAYGYTF.

As DNA, the CDR3 is TGCGCCAGCAGCTTGTGGGGGACTAATGAAAAACTGTTTTTT. Translated: CASSLWGTNEKLFF. The chain has TRBV5-1 and TRBJ1-4; TRBD1 is a possible D gene (5 bases). Trimming cost V 1 base and J 2 bases, with 6 bases left between them. Per germline, CDR1 SGHRS and CDR2 YFSETQ. The CDR3 is 14 residues long.

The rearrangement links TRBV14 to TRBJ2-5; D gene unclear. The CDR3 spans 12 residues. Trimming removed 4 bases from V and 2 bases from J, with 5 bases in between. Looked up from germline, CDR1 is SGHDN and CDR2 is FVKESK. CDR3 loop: CASSRKQETQYF. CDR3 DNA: TGTGCCAGCAGCCGCAAACAAGAGACCCAGTACTTC.

The CDR3 spells CASVAGGGQPQHF. In DNA, the CDR3 is TGTGCCAGCGTCGCCGGGGGAGGACAGCCCCAGCATTTT. This chain connects TRBV2 to TRBJ1-5, with D perhaps matching TRBD1 (5 bases). Germline CDR1 is SNHLY and CDR2 is FYNNEI. The CDR3 consists of 13 residues. V was shortened by 8 bases and J by 7 bases, with 15 bases between the two germline ends.

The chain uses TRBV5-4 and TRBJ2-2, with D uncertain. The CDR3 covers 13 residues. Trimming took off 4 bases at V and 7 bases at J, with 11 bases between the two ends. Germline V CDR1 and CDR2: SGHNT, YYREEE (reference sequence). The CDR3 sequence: CASSPGPNGELFF. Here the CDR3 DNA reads TGTGCCAGCAGCCCTGGGCCGAACGGGGAGCTGTTTTTT.

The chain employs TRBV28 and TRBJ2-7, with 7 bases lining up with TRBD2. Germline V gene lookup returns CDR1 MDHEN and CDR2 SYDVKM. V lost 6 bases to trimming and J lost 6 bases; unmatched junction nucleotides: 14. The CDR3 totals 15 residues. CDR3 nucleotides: TGTGCCAGCAGGACCAGGACTAGTCCTACCGGCGAGCAGTACTTC. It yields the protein CASRTRTSPTGEQYF.

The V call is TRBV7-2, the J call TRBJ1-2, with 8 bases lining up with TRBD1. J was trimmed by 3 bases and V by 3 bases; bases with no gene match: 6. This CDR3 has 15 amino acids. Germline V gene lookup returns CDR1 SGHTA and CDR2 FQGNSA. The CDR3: CASSFRTGLDYGYTF. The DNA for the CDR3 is TGTGCCAGCAGCTTCCGGACAGGGTTGGACTATGGCTACACCTTC.

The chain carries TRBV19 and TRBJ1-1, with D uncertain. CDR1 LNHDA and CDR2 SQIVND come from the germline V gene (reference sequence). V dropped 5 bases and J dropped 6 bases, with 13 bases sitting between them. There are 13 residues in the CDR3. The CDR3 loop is CASSPVAFAEAFF. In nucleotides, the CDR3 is TGTGCCAGTAGTCCAGTGGCTTTCGCTGAAGCTTTCTTT. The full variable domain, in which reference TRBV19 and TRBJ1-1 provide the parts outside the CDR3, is DGGITQSPKYLFRKEGQNVTLSCEQNLNHDAMYWYRQDPGQGLRLIYYSQIVNDFQKGDIAEGYSVSREKKESFPLTVTSAQKNPTAFYLCASSPVAFAEAFFGQGTRLTVV.

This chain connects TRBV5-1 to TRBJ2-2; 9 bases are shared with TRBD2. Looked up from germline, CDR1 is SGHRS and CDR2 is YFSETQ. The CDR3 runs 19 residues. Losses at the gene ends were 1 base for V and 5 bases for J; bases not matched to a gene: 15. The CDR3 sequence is CASSLSPLASAGGTGELFF. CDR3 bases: TGCGCCAGCAGCTTGTCGCCGTTGGCCTCAGCGGGAGGAACCGGGGAGCTGTTTTTT.

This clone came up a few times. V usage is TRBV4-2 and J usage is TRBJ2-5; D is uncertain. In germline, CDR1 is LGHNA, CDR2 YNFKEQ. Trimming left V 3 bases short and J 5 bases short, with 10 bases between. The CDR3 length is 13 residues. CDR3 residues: CASSHPAEETQYF. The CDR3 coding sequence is TGTGCCAGCAGCCACCCTGCTGAGGAGACCCAGTACTTC.

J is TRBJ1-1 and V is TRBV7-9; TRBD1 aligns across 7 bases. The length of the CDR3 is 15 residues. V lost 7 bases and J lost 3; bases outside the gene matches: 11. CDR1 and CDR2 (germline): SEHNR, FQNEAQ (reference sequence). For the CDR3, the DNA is TGTGCCAGCACCAGTATGGCAGGGGGAGACACTGAAGCTTTCTTT. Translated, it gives CASTSMAGGDTEAFF.

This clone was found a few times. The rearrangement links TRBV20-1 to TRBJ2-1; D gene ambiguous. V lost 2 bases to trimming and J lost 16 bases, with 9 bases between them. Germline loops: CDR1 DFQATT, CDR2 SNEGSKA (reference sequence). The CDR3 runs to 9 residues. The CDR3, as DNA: TGCAGTGCTAGAAGGTTGTCTTTCTTC. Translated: CSARRLSFF.

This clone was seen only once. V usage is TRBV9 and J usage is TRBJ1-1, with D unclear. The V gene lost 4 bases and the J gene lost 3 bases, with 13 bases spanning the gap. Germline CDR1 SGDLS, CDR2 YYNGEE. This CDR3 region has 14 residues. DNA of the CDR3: TGTGCCAGCAGCCCCCGGGTCTCAGACACTGAAGCTTTCTTT. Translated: CASSPRVSDTEAFF.